This T cell receptor (beta chain) was sequenced for a study of blood T cell repertoires in COVID-19. Study-level information: Sites across the United States, Italy and Spain contributed samples from acute and convalescent COVID-19. T cells, B-cell-depleted T cells, or PBMCs provided the cDNA or gDNA that served as material.

In the original workflow: By means of reference gene primer amplification, nucleated cell counts were estimated. The repertoire was sequenced with immunoSEQ multiplex PCR; TCRdb's copy has only in-frame clones and lacks some. D and trimming come from the DNA, and the V and J calls and clone size come from that table. There are about 44,000 clones in the sample; around 87% occur only once, and about 5% lies in the top ten. This CDR3 is built from 17 residues. Germline CDR1 is SGHTA and CDR2 is FQGNSA. V dropped 5 bases and J dropped 5; count of bases not matched to a gene: 16. The chain combines TRBV7-2 with TRBJ1-2, with 8 bases matching TRBD1. Sequencing was performed on peripheral blood. The TCR sequence derives from a human donor in a cohort sampled during active COVID-19. This CDR3 reads CASSPWTGTPTGYGYTF. The DNA for the CDR3 is TGTGCCAGCAGCCCGTGGACAGGGACCCCCACCGGGTATGGCTACACCTTC.